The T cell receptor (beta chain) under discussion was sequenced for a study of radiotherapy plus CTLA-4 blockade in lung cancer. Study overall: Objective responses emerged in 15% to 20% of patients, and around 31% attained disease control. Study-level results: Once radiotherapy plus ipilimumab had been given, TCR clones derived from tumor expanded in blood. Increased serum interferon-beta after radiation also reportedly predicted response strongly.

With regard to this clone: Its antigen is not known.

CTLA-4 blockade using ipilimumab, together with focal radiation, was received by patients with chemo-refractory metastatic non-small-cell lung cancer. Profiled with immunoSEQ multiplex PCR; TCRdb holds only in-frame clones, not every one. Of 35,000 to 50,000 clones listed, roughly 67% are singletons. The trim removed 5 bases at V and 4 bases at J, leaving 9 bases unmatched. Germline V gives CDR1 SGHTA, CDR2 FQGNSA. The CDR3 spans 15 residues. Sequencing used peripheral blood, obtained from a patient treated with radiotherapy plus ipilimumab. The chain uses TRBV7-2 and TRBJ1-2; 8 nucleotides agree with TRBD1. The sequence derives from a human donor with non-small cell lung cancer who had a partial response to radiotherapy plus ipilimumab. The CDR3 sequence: CASSRRDRPLYGYTF. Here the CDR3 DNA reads TGTGCCAGCAGCCGTCGGGACAGGCCTCTCTATGGCTACACCTTC. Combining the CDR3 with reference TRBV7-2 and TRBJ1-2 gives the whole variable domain GAGVSQSPSNKVTEKGKDVELRCDPISGHTALYWYRQSLGQGLEFLIYFQGNSAPDKSGLPSDRFSAERTGGSVSTLTIQRTQQEDSAVYLCASSRRDRPLYGYTFGSGTRLTVV.